This paragraph covers one T cell receptor (beta chain) sequence. The study ran its PCR with 60 Vbeta and 13 Jbeta primers. The repertoire was sequenced with immunoSEQ multiplex PCR; TCRdb's copy has only in-frame clones and lacks some. The repertoire holds about 150,000 clones, with approximately 80% as singletons. Germline CDR1 reads SGHTA; CDR2 reads FQGNSA. The CDR3 covers 15 residues. V trimming: 5 bases; J trimming: 6 bases; junction bases outside the gene matches: 12. The sample is drawn from a study of cytomegalovirus exposure and HLA in healthy donors. Overall study context: Membership in the Caucasian-associated ancestry cluster was found for about four fifths of about 430 genotyped donors.

Sequenced: PBMCs. The V gene is TRBV7-2, the J gene TRBJ1-2; the match to TRBD1 covers 7 bases. The source is a male donor in good health and CMV-seronegative. The CDR3 nucleotides read TGTGCCAGCAGCACGACGAGGGGGCGGATGAATGGCTACACCTTC. It translates to CASSTTRGRMNGYTF.